Detailed here is one T cell receptor beta chain. Its target is not known. This entry belongs to a study of cytomegalovirus exposure and HLA in healthy donors. Researchers ran the PCR with 60 Vbeta and 13 Jbeta primers. Libraries were prepared by immunoSEQ multiplex PCR; TCRdb keeps only in-frame clonotypes and omits some of them. This repertoire includes 91,000 or so clones. Notes on the study in general: In an earlier analysis, about 87% or about 30%: the productive usage of most TCR beta V segments.

V shed 0 bases, J shed 7 bases, and the junction held 8 bases outside the gene matches. The CDR3 covers 16 residues. Germline CDR1 is ENHRY and CDR2 is SYGVKD. The sequence came from a woman in her twenties or thirties in good health and CMV-seronegative. The chain carries TRBV10-3 and TRBJ1-5; the match to TRBD1 covers 8 bases. Source material: PBMCs. CDR3 sequence reads: CAISESDRGRFQPQHF. In DNA form, the CDR3 reads TGTGCCATCAGTGAGTCTGACAGGGGTCGATTCCAGCCCCAGCATTTT.